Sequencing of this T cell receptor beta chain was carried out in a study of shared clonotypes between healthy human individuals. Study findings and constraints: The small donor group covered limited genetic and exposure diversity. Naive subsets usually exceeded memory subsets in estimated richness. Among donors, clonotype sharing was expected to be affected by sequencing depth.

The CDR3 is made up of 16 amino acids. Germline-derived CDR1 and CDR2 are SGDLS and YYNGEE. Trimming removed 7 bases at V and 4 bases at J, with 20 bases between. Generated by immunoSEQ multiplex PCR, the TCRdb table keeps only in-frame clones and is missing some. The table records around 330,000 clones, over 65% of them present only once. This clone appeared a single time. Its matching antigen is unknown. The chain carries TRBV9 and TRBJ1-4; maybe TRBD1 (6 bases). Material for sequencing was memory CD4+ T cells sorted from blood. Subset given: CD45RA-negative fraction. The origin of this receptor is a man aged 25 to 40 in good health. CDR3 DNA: TGTGCCAGCTCAGGGTCGCGTACAGGGTATAATGAAAAACTGTTTTTT. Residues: CASSGSRTGYNEKLFF.